This T cell receptor (beta chain) was sequenced in a study of blood T cell repertoires in COVID-19. Assay used: immunoSEQ multiplex PCR; TCRdb lists only in-frame clones, some missing. The sample gives under 150,000 clones, around 82% of which show up once; around 4% is in the top ten. The CDR3 loop spans 15 amino acids. V lost 2 bases, J lost 7 bases, and 17 bases lay in between. CDR1 LGHNA and CDR2 YNFKEQ come from the germline V gene. This clonotype was sampled from a woman in her fifties or sixties with acute or convalescent COVID-19. Sequences were obtained from peripheral blood. This sequence joins TRBV4-2 and TRBJ1-2; weak D call: TRBD1 (6 bases). CDR3 loop: CASSQPRTADAGYTF. DNA for the CDR3: TGTGCCAGCAGCCAACCAAGGACAGCCGATGCTGGCTACACCTTC.